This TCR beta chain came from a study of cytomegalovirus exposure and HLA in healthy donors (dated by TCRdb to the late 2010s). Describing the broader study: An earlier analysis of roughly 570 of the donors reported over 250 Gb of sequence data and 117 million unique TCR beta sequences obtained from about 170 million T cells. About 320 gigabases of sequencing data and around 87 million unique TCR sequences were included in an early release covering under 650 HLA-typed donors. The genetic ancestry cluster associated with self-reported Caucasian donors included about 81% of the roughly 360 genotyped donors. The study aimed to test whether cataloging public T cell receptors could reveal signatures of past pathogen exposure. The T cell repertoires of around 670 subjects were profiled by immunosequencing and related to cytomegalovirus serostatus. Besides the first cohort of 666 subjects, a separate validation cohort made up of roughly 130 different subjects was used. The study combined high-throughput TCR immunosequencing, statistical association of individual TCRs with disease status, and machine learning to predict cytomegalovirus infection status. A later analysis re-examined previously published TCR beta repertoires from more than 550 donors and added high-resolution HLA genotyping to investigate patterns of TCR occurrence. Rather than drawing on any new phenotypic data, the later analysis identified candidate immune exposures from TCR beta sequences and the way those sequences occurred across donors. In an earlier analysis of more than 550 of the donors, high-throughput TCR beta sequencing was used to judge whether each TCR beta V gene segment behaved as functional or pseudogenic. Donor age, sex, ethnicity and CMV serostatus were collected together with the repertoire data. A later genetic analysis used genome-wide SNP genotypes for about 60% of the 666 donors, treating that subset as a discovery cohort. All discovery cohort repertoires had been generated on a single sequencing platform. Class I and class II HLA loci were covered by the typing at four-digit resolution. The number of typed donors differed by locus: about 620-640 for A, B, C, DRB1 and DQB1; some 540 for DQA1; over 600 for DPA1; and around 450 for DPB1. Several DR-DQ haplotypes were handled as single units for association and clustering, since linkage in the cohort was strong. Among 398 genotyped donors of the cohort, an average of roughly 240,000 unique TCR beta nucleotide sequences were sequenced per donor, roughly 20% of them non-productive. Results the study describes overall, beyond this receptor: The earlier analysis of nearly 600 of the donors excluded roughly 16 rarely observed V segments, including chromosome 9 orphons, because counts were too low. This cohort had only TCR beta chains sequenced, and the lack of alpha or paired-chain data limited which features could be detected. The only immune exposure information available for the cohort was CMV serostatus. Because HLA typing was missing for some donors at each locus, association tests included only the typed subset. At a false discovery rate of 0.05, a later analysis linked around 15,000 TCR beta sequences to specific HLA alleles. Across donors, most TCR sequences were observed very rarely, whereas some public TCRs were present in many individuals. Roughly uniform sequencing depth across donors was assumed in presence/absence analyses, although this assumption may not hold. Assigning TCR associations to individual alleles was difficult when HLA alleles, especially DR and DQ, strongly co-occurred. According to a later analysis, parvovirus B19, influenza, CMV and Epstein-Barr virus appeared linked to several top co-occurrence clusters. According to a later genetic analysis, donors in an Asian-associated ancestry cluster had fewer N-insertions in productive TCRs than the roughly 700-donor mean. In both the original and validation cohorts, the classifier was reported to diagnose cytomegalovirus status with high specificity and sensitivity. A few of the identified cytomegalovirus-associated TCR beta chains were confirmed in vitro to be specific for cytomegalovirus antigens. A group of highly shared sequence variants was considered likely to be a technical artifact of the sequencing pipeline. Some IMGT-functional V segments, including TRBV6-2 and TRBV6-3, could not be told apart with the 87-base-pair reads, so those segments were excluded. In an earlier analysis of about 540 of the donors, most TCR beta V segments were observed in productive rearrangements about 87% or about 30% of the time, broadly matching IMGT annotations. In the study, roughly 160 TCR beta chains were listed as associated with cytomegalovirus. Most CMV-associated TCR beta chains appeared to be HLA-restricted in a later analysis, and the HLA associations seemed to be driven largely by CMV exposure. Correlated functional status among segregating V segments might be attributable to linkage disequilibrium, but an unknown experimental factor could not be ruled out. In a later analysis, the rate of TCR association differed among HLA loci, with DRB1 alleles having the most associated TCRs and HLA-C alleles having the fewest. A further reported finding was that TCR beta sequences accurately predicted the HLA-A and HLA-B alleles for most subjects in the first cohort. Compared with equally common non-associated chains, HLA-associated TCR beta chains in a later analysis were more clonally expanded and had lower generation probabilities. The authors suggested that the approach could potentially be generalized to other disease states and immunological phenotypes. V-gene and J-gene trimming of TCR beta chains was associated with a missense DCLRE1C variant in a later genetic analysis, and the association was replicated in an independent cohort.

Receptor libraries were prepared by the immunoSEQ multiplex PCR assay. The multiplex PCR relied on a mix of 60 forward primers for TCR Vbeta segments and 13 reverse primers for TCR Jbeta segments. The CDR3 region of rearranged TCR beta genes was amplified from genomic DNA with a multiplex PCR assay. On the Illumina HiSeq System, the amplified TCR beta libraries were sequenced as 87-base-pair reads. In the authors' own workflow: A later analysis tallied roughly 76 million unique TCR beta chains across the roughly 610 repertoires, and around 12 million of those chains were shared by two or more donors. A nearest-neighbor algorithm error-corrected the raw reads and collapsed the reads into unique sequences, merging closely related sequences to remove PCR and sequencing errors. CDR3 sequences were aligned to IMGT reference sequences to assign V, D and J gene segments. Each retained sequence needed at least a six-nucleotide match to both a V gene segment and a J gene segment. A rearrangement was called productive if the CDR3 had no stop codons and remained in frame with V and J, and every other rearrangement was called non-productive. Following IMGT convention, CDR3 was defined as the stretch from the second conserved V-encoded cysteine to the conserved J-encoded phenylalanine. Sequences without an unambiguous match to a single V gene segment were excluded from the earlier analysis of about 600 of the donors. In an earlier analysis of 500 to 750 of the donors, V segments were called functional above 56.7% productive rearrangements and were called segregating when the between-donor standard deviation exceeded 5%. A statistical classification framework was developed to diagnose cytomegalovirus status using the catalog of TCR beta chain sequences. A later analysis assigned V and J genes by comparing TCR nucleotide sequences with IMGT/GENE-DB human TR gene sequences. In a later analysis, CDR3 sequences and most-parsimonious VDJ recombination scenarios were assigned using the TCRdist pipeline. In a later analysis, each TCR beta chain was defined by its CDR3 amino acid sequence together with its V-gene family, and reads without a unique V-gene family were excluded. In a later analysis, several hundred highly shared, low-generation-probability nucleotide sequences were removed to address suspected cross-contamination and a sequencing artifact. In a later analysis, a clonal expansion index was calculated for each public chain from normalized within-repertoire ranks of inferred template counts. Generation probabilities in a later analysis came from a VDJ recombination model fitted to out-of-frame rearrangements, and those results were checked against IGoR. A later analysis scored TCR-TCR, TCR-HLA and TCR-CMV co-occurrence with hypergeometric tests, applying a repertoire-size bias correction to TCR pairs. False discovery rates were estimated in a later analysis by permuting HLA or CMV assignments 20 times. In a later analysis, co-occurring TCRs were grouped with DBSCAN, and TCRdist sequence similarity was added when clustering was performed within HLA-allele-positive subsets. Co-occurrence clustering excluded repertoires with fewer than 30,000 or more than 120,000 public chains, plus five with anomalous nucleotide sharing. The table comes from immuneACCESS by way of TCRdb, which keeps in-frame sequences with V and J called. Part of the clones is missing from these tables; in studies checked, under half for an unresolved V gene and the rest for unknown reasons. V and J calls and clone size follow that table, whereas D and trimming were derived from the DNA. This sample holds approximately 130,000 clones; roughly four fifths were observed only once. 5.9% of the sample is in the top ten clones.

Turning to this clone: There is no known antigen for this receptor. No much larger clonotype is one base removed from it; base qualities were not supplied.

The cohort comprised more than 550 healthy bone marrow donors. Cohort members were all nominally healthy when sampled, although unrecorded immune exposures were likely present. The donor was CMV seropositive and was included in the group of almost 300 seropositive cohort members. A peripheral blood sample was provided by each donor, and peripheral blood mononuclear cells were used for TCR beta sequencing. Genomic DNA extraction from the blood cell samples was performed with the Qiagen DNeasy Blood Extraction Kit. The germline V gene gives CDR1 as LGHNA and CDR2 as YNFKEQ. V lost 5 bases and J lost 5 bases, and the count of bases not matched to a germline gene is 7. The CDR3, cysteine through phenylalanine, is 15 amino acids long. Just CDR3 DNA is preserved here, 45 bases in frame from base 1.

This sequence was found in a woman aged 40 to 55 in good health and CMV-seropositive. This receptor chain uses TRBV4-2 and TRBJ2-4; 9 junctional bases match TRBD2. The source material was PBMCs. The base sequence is TGTGCCAGCAGCTCCGAGCGGGAGGCAGAAAACATTCAGTACTTC. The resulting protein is CASSSEREAENIQYF.